The present TCR beta chain was sequenced within a study of beta chain features in type 1 diabetes. This clone was counted between two and nine times. From germline, CDR1 is LNHNV and CDR2 YYDKDF (reference sequence). With 1 base clipped from V and 1 base from J, the junction kept 5 bases outside the gene matches. This CDR3 has 16 amino acids. Investigators reverse transcribed all isolated RNA, so they sequenced expressed TCRB transcripts. Clones were sequenced by immunoSEQ multiplex PCR, and TCRdb holds only the in-frame ones, with some missing. Among some 160,000 clones listed, 7% to 10% were seen once.

This receptor was taken from a woman under 30 in good health. Source material: central memory CD4+ T cells from blood. V is TRBV15 and J is TRBJ1-1; 8 positions agree with TRBD1. The CDR3 nucleotides are TGTGCCACCAGCAGAGGTAGGGGACAGGAGAACACTGAAGCTTTCTTT. It encodes CATSRGRGQENTEAFF.